This T cell receptor beta chain was observed in a study of blood T cells in healthy people across ages. A second PCR, run for about 6 to 11 cycles, used a sample-barcoded 5' primer plus a J-beta primer mix. Each cDNA molecule received a tag from a template-switch adaptor that had 12 random nucleotides. Via MiXCR, TCRdb re-called the 5' RACE reads, giving one row per CDR3 protein. Altogether approximately 810,000 distinct CDR3 sequences are present, 35% to 40% being singletons, with the ten largest covering 10% to 15%. Isolation yielded PBMCs, at least 6 million per sample, in every case. With 3 bases removed from V and 4 bases from J, the gap between germline ends came to 18 bases. CDR3 length: 16 residues. CDR1 LNHDA and CDR2 SQIVND come from the germline V gene (reference sequence).

The sample comprised blood. This sequence originates from a man in his late teens or twenties in good health. The rearrangement joins TRBV19 to TRBJ1-1, with TRBD1 as a possible D gene (5 bases). Here the CDR3 DNA reads TGTGCCAGTAGTATGGGATACCTCCTGGGGGGCACTGAAGCTTTCTTT. This codes for CASSMGYLLGGTEAFF.